This T cell receptor beta chain stems from a study of T cells in Graves' hyperthyroidism and ophthalmopathy. The CDR3 is made up of 15 amino acids. CDR1 and CDR2 (germline): SGHAT, FQDESV (reference sequence). This clonotype came up a few times. Antigen specificity is unknown. The junction departs from germline at one end; a sequencing error may be responsible. TCR beta CDR3 regions were amplified from RNA. HTBI primers were employed in a first-round RT-PCR of the TCR CDR3. TCRdb itself ran the multiplex PCR reads through MiXCR, one entry per CDR3 protein. The repertoire holds about 280,000 distinct CDR3 sequences, with 20% to 25% as singletons. Study-wide points: Ophthalmopathy, as predicted by the model, came a median 6.5 months after the prediction.

Sequencing was carried out using blood. This chain uses TRBV11-1 with TRBJ2-7, with 9 positions matching TRBD2. This receptor was identified in a middle-aged man with Graves' hyperthyroidism that later progressed to Graves' ophthalmopathy. The CDR3 region has the DNA TGTGCCAGCAGCTCAGCCGGGACTAGCTCCTGCGAGCAGTACTTC. Its protein product is CASSSAGTSSCEQYF.